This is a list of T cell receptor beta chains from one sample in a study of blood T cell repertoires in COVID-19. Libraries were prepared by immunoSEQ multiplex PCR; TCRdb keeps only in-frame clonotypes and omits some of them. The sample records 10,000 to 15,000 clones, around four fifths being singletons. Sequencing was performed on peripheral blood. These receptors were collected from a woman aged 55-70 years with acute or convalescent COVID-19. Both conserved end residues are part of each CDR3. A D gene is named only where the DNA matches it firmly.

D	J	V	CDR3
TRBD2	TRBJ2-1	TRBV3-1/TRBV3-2	CASSYSGATYNEQFF
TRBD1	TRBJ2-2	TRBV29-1	CSVSLGTVIAGELFF
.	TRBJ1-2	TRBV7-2	CASSSRRGSYGYTF
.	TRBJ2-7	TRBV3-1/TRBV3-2	CASSQDRQGGEQYF
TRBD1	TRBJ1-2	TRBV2	CASSARQGPIGGYTF
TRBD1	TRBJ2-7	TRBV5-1	CASSIYPGQVSYEQYF
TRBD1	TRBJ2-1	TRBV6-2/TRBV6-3	CASSVDRGPLGTRDHEQFF
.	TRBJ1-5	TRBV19	CASSITGDSNQPQHF
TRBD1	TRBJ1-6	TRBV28	CASMGQGHSPLHF
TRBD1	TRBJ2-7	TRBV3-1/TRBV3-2	CASSRRDRDYEQYF
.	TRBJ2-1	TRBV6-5	CASSYSGRYNEQFF
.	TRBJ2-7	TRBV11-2	CASRASLWSRVSYEQYF
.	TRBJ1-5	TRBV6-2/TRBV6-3	CASSYFMAVQPQHF
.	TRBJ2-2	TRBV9	CASSVAPVSLGEDTGELFF
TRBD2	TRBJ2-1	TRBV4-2	CASSQPVGLAGPGLAYNEQFF
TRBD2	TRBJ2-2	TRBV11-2	CASSSFTSDTGELFF
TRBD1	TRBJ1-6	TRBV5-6	CASNRQGVSRVNSPLHF
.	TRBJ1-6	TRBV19	CASKFRGNSPLHF
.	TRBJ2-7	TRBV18	CASSLGAGSYEQYF
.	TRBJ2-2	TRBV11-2	CASSLDPGRGPGELFF
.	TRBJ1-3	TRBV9	CASSPRGGRSAGNTIYF
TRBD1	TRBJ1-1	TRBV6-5	CASSTGGRPEAFF
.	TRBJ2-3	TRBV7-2	CASSFGRGTDTQYF
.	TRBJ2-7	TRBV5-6	CASSLIGHEQYF
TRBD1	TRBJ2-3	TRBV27	CASSDRGGTQYF
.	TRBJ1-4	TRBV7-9	CASQAWRLRGFGTNEKLFF
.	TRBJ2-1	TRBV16	CASSQSRDEQFF
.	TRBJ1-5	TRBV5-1	CASSSLTGQPQHF
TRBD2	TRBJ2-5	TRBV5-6	CASSFTSGEETQYF
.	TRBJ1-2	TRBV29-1	CSVEDLTAYGYTF
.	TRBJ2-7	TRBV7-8	CASSQQRRYEQYF
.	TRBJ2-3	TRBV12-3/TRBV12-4	CASSLATDTQYF
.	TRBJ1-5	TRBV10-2	CASSASDNQPQHF
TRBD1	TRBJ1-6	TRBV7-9	CATAQGTTYNSPLHF
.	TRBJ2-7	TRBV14	CASSHTGLEQYF
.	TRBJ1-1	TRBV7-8	CASSPGHLNTEAFF
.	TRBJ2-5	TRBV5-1	CASSLHREETQYF
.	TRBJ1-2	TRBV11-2	CASSLDGGAGGYTF
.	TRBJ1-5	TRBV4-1	CASSRVKGLNQPQHF
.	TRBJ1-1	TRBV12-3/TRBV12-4	CASSLFRGTEAFF
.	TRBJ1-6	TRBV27	CASRRGGALGNSPLHF
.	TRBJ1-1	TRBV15	CATSRAGNTEAFF
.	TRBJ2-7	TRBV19	CASSMGWRNEQYF
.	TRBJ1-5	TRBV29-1	CSVVTGVGQPQHF
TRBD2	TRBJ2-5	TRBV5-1	CASSPVAGGTGTQYF
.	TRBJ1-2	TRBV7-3	CASSSGGNYGYTF
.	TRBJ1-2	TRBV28	CASSFEQSYGYTF
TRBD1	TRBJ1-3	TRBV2	CASRAGQGRNTIYF
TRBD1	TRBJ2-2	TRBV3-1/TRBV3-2	CASSHRGRTGELFF